This T cell receptor (beta chain) was sequenced in a study of CD8+ T cells in alopecia areata (dated by TCRdb to the late 2010s). About the investigation overall: The treated patients took part in an open-label pilot trial in which moderate-to-severe alopecia areata was treated with oral tofacitinib at 5 to 10 mg twice daily. Tofacitinib was given for 6 to 18 months, followed by 6 months of follow-up off drug to assess delayed response and recurrence. Disease severity in treated patients was measured with the SALT score, which quantifies the percentage of affected scalp surface area. To study T cell clonal expansion in alopecia areata, the researchers applied high-throughput TCRbeta sequencing to both the C3H/HeJ mouse model and human patients. In humans, TCRbeta sequencing was performed on scalp tissue and on sorted CD4+ and CD8+ peripheral blood T cells from healthy controls and from patients with patchy or totalis/universalis alopecia areata. Biopsies were taken from tofacitinib-treated patients at baseline and again at 4 and 24 weeks into treatment, and several of those patients also had a later scalp biopsy. Clonality in the scalp was compared among normal scalp (n=4), patchy alopecia areata scalp (n=8), and alopecia totalis/universalis scalp (n=8). RNA was obtained with the PAXgene miRNA kit for fixed scalp, the miRNeasy kit for PBMCs, and the RNeasy kit for mouse skin. immunoSEQ multiplex PCR using 35 Vbeta forward primers and 13 Jbeta reverse primers was used to amplify TCRbeta CDR3 regions.

Overall study results and their limits: Unlike mouse skin, which is dominated by gammadelta T cells, normal human skin has resident alphabeta T cells that are also sequenced, and this complicates analysis of the scalp TCR repertoire. Shared TCR sequences between patients were less evident than in mice, which may be partly attributable to HLA diversity in the patient population. During tofacitinib treatment, many expanded lesional clones stuck around in both scalp and blood, and this persistence may partly explain why relapse happens after treatment is stopped. The treated cohort was small, with a single nonresponder, so links between baseline CD8+ expansion and response need larger studies. Higher clonality and more expanded CD8+ clones were observed in lesional scalp than in normal scalp, particularly in alopecia totalis/universalis, a finding suggestive of antigenic drive. With tofacitinib, both scalp clonality and the number of expanded CD8+ clones among the top 100 scalp clones went down significantly.

To prepare the library, the immunoSEQ multiplex PCR assay was applied. To provide template for TCR sequencing, every sample had RNA extracted and reverse transcribed into cDNA. First-strand cDNA was synthesized with SuperScript III using a 2:1 mix of oligo-dT and random hexamers. Amplification bias was assessed with a synthetic immune receptor repertoire, and residual bias was removed computationally. Per the source publication's procedure: Raw reads were preprocessed for error removal, and CDR3 was defined according to IMGT conventions as running from the conserved cysteine to phenylalanine. Clonality was calculated as 1 minus Shannon entropy normalized by log2 of the number of productive unique TCRs. Whether scalp clones were CD4 or CD8 was inferred by matching scalp TCRbeta sequences against CD4 and CD8 repertoires sorted from blood. Held by TCRdb, this immuneACCESS table contains in-frame sequences only and omits some clones. Under half of the omission traces to an unresolved V gene where checked; the cause of the rest is unknown. V, J and clone size are taken as reported in that table, and D and trimming were inferred from the DNA itself. For this sample the table gives some 190,000 clones, of which 40% to 65% were detected only once. In total, the top ten clones hold about 9.4% of the sample.

The V and J ends are trimmed by 3 bases and 0 bases, leaving 12 bases between them. Per the germline V gene, LGHNT is the CDR1 and FRNRAP is the CDR2. Spanning cysteine to phenylalanine, the CDR3 consists of 16 amino acids. Only CDR3 DNA is held: 48 bases, read in frame from base 1. This clone showed up just a few times. Its target antigen remains unknown. Nothing much larger sits one base from this clone, and base qualities are not available. The treatment or condition label, read with the paper, signifies: oral pan-JAK inhibitor, 5-10 mg twice daily. From alopecia areata patients, peripheral blood was collected along with lesional scalp punch biopsies. PBMCs were isolated by density centrifugation and stained for CD3, CD4 and CD8, after which CD4+ and CD8+ T cells were sorted on a FACSAria.

Specimen: CD8+ T cells sorted from blood, collected around week 52, from a patient treated with tofacitinib. This clonotype originated in a human donor with alopecia areata. The chain uses TRBV12-5 and TRBJ1-5, and possibly TRBD1, on 6 matching bases. For the CDR3, the sequence is CASGFGQPNSNQPQHF. The sequence in DNA is TGTGCTAGTGGTTTCGGACAGCCTAATAGCAATCAGCCCCAGCATTTT.